This T cell receptor (beta chain) was recovered during a study of blood T cell repertoires in COVID-19. The overall study: The samples span acute and convalescent COVID-19 from the United States, Italy and Spain.

This clone was counted a single time. Trimming cost V 2 bases and J 0 bases, with 10 bases left between them. Germline V lookup: CDR1 SGHVS, CDR2 FNYEAQ. This CDR3 has 15 amino acids. Produced via immunoSEQ multiplex PCR; TCRdb's table is partial and in-frame only. The repertoire holds approximately 490,000 clones, with roughly 87% as singletons. The chain couples TRBV7-6 to TRBJ1-1; no reliable D call. Material: PBMCs or T cells enriched from blood (not recorded which). The receptor was isolated from a woman between 18 and 30 years old who had recovered from COVID-19. This CDR3 reads CASSLTATLNTEAFF. DNA of the CDR3: TGTGCCAGCAGCTTAACAGCCACCTTGAACACTGAAGCTTTCTTT.